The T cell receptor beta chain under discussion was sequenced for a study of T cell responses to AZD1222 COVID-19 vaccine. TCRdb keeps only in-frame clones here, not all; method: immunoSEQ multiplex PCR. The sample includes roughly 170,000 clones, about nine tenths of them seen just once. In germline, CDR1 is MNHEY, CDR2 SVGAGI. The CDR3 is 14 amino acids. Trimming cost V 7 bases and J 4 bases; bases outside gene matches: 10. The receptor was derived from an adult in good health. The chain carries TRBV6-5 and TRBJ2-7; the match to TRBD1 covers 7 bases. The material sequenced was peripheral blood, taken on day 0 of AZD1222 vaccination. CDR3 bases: TGTGCCAGCAAGATGACAGGGAGAGAATACGAGCAGTACTTC. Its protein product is CASKMTGREYEQYF.